This T cell receptor beta chain was observed in a study of blood T cell repertoires in COVID-19. Study details: Sites in the United States, Italy and Spain provided acute and convalescent COVID-19 samples. The cDNA or gDNA used as material had been derived from T cells, B-cell-depleted T cells, or PBMCs.

As processed by the authors: Amplification of reference gene primers provided the estimated nucleated cell counts. The table came from immunoSEQ multiplex PCR; TCRdb's copy has only in-frame clones and leaves some out. V and J calls plus clone size are reproduced from that table; the DNA served to infer D and trimming. In the table there are around 97,000 clones, more than 70% of which are singletons. The specimen was peripheral blood. The source of this sequence is a woman aged 55-75 years with acute or convalescent COVID-19.

CDR3 sequence reads: CASTQTGSETQYF. In DNA form, the CDR3 reads TGTGCCAGCACCCAGACAGGGAGCGAGACCCAGTACTTC. The V and J genes are TRBV12-3 or TRBV12-4 and TRBJ2-5, with 7 bases matching TRBD1. This CDR3 is built from 13 residues. V shed 7 bases and J 5 bases; nucleotides not matched to a gene: 7.